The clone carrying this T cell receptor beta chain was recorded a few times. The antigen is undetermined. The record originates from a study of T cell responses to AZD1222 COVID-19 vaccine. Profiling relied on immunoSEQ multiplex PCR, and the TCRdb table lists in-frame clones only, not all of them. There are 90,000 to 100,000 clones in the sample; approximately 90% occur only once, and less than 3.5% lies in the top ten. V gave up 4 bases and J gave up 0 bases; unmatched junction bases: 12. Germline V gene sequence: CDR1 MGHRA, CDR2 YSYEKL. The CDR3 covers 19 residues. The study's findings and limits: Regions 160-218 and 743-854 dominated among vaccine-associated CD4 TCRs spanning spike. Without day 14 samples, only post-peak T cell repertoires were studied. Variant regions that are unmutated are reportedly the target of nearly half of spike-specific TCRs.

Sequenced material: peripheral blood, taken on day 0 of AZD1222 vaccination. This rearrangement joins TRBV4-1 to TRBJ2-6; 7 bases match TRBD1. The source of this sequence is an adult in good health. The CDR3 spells CASSPRQGDFFSGANVLTF. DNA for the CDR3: TGCGCCAGCAGCCCTAGACAGGGTGACTTTTTCTCTGGGGCCAACGTCCTGACTTTC.